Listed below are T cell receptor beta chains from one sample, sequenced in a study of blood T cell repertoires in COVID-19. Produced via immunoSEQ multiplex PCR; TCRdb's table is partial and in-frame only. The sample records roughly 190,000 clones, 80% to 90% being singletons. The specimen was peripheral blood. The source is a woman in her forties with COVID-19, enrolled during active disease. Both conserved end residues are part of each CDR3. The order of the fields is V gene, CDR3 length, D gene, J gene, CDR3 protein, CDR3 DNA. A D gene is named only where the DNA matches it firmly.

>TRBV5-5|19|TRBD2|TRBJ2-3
CASSIRQARGGAGGDTQYF
TGTGCCAGCAGCATCCGACAGGCTAGGGGAGGAGCGGGAGGGGATACGCAGTATTTT
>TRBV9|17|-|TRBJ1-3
CASSAYRVPSSGNTIYF
TGTGCCAGCAGCGCTTACAGGGTTCCCTCCTCTGGAAACACCATATATTTT
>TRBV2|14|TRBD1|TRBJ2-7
CASRKTETGDEQYF
TGTGCCAGCAGAAAAACAGAGACAGGGGACGAGCAGTACTTC
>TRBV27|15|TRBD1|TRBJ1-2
CASSLRSGGGYGYTF
TGTGCCAGCAGTTTACGGTCAGGGGGCGGCTATGGCTACACCTTC
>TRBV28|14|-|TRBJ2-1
CASSGAGSYNEQFF
TGTGCCAGCAGTGGGGCAGGGTCCTACAATGAGCAGTTCTTC
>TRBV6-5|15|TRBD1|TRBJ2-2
CASRLGQGRSGELFF
TGTGCCAGCAGACTGGGACAGGGGAGGTCCGGGGAGCTGTTTTTT
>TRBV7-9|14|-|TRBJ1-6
CASSLEQRNSPLHF
TGTGCCAGCAGCTTAGAACAGAGAAATTCACCCCTCCACTTT
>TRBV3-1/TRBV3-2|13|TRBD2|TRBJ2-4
CASSQGGTNLQYF
TGTGCCAGCAGCCAAGGGGGGACTAACCTCCAGTACTTC
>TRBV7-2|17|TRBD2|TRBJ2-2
CASSPGTSGNLGGELFF
TGTGCCAGCAGCCCGGGGACTAGCGGGAATTTAGGCGGGGAGCTGTTTTTT
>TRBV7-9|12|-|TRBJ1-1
CASSLARLEAFF
TGTGCCAGCAGCTTAGCGCGTTTGGAAGCTTTCTTT